This T cell receptor beta chain is from a study of tumor and adjacent non-tumor tissue in lung cancer. Study in general: Some 4.2 million productive TCRbeta reads were obtained per sample on average. Findings and limits, study-wide: Higher tumor TCR diversity was associated with shorter survival. Compared with tumor, normal lung showed significantly lower TCR diversity.

V was trimmed by 9 bases and J by 13 bases, leaving 12 bases between them. Germline V gene lookup returns CDR1 LGHNA and CDR2 YNFKEQ. CDR3 size: 9 residues. Concerning this clonotype itself: No antigen is known for it.

The template was RNA from unsorted bulk tissue. This non-tumor lung sample came from over 3 cm beyond the tumor edge. Chemotherapy-naive patients with new lung cancer underwent thoracic surgery in China, August–November 2014. Three rounds of nested PCR, following a modified ARM-PCR protocol, produced the TCRbeta library. TCRdb passed the multiplex PCR reads through MiXCR, listing each CDR3 protein once. The sample records approximately 79,000 distinct CDR3 sequences, 76% being singletons. Sequenced: distant non-tumor lung tissue. The sequence was obtained from a man aged 70 or older with non-small cell lung cancer. The chain couples TRBV4-2 to TRBJ1-1; D remains ambiguous. The CDR3 DNA follows: TGTGCCAGTAGCAGCTCTATTTTCTTT. It specifies CASSSSIFF.